The 9 T cell receptor beta chains below all came from one sample that was sequenced in a study of blood T cell repertoires in COVID-19. TCRdb's copy holds only in-frame clones and misses some; the assay was immunoSEQ multiplex PCR. This sample has 200,000 to 250,000 clones; around four fifths occur once, and the top ten carry about a sixth. The specimen sequenced was peripheral blood. The receptor source for this set is a woman of 80 years or more with active or convalescent COVID-19.

This chain connects TRBV6-5 to TRBJ2-5; 10 nucleotides agree with TRBD2. V trimming: 5 bases; J trimming: 5 bases; junction bases outside the gene matches: 8. This CDR3 is 15 amino acids long. CDR1 is MNHEY, CDR2 SVGAGI, per germline. CDR3 sequence reads: CASSQSGRAGETQYF. CDR3 bases: TGTGCCAGCAGTCAAAGCGGGAGGGCCGGGGAGACCCAGTACTTC.

The chain recombines TRBV29-1 with TRBJ2-5; the match to TRBD2 covers 14 bases. CDR1 is SQVTM and CDR2 is ANQGSEA in the germline V gene. The CDR3 spans 14 residues. V lost 6 bases and J lost 7; bases outside the gene matches: 7. For the CDR3, the DNA is TGCAGCGTACAGGGACTAGCGGGGGTAAGGACCCAGTACTTC. This gives the protein CSVQGLAGVRTQYF.

The chain recombines TRBV14 with TRBJ1-6; 8 nucleotides line up with TRBD1. The ends lost 3 bases at V and 0 bases at J; junction bases unmatched: 10. The CDR3 covers 19 residues. CDR1 is SGHDN, CDR2 FVKESK, per germline. The CDR3 nucleotides read TGTGCCAGCAGCCACTGGACCGGGACAGGAGACTCCTATAATTCACCCCTCCACTTT. Its protein is CASSHWTGTGDSYNSPLHF.

The chain couples TRBV7-3 to TRBJ2-7; possible D gene TRBD1, 5 bases. Between the trimmed V and J ends, which lost 1 base and 3 bases, there was a span of 13 bases. The CDR3 consists of 15 residues. The germline V gene has CDR1 SGHTA and CDR2 FQGTGA. This CDR3 is CASSLIRAQGYEQYF. CDR3 bases: TGTGCCAGCAGCTTAATACGGGCGCAGGGCTACGAGCAGTACTTC.

This clone was seen more than once but under ten times. This rearrangement joins TRBV7-9 to TRBJ1-5; 10 bases line up with TRBD1. The J segment lost 5 bases and the V segment lost 5 bases, leaving 12 bases of the junction unmatched. Germline assignment: CDR1 SEHNR and CDR2 FQNEAQ (reference sequence). The CDR3 spans 17 residues. In DNA form, the CDR3 reads TGTGCCAGCAGCCAATCCTACGGGACAGGGGATTATCAGCCCCAGCATTTT. Translation gives CASSQSYGTGDYQPQHF. The full variable domain, completed using reference TRBV7-9 and TRBJ1-5, is DTGVSQNPRHKITKRGQNVTFRCDPISEHNRLYWYRQTLGQGPEFLTYFQNEAQLEKSRLLSDRFSAERPKGSFSTLEIQRTEQGDSAMYLCASSQSYGTGDYQPQHFGDGTRLSIL.

The chain is built from TRBV9 and TRBJ1-2; TRBD1 might be the D (5 bases). The CDR3 loop spans 16 amino acids. Between the trimmed V and J ends, which lost 7 bases and 0 bases, there was a span of 19 bases. CDR1 is SGDLS and CDR2 is YYNGEE in the germline V gene. CDR3 in DNA: TGTGCCAGCCGATTTTCCCCCACAGGAGCTAACTATGGCTACACCTTC. Translating it yields CASRFSPTGANYGYTF.

The rearrangement uses TRBV25-1 and TRBJ2-5; TRBD1 agrees at 9 bases. The CDR3 runs 16 residues. With 4 bases clipped from V and 3 bases from J, the junction kept 9 bases outside the gene matches. The germline V gene encodes CDR1 MGHDK and CDR2 SYGVNS. The CDR3, as DNA: TGTGCCAGCAGTGGGACAGGGGCGTCCTCTAAAGAGACCCAGTACTTC. It yields the protein CASSGTGASSKETQYF.

This clone was seen a handful of times. The chain links TRBV10-3 to TRBJ2-1; D uncertain. The CDR3 has 15 amino acids. The germline CDR1 and CDR2 sequences are ENHRY and SYGVKD. V was trimmed by 2 bases and J by 1 base, leaving 9 bases between them. In nucleotides, the CDR3 is TGTGCCATCAGTGAGGCAACGGAGTCCTACAATGAGCAGTTCTTC. Encoded protein: CAISEATESYNEQFF.

The chain recombines TRBV5-3 with TRBJ2-1; tentative D call: TRBD1 (6 bases). TRBV5-3 is known as an ORF, though its function is uncertain. V was shortened by 0 bases and J by 4 bases, with 14 bases between the two germline ends. This CDR3 region has 16 residues. For the CDR3, the DNA is TGTGCCAGAAGCTTGGCCGAGAGACAGGTATACAATGAGCAGTTCTTC. Its translation is CARSLAERQVYNEQFF.